Sequencing of this TCR beta chain was carried out in a study of blood T cell repertoires in COVID-19 (dated by TCRdb to about 2020). In terms of the full investigation: Samples covering the acute and convalescent phases of COVID-19 were provided by collaborators in the United States, Italy and Spain. The material from the prospective study consisted of cDNA or gDNA derived from T cells, B-cell-depleted T cells, or PBMCs. The dataset comprised deeply sampled blood TCRbeta repertoires from subjects exposed to, actively infected with, or recovered from COVID-19. The repertoires were released in a freely available public database intended as a resource for research on the immune response to SARS-CoV-2. Samples were obtained from the ongoing ImmuneRACE study (first 160 participants) and from about 1,300 subjects provided by 6 global collaborators. The sample metadata nearly always contained a de-identified subject ID, COVID-19 status, age in years and sex. Where available, HLA class I and class II types were obtained from metadata supplied by the sample provider rather than from assay-based typing. Points the paper makes about the study in general: The amount of clinical and demographic metadata varied by source and participant and was provided uncurated.

About this clone: Its antigen is unknown. Base qualities were left out, and no much larger clone turns up one base away.

The collaborating institutions used their own protocols to collect whole blood in K2EDTA tubes. For TCRbeta analysis, collaborators shipped samples as frozen whole blood, isolated PBMCs, or DNA extracted from either of those sample types. TCRbeta CDR3 regions were amplified from genomic DNA using the immunoSEQ Assay, a bias-controlled multiplex PCR. Concerning the study's data processing: Within the assay, amplification of reference gene primers was used to estimate how many nucleated cells each sample contained. Sequence reads were collapsed and filtered to measure the absolute abundance of every unique TCRbeta CDR3 rearrangement. For each sample, productive Simpson clonality was calculated by taking the square root of Simpson's diversity index across productive rearrangements. Here the immuneACCESS table is served through TCRdb, limited to in-frame sequences with V and J called. Missing clones are a known gap in these copies; in checked studies unresolved V genes cover under half, and the rest lacks a known reason. V and J calls plus clone size are reproduced from that table; the DNA served to infer D and trimming. In all, the sample holds some 170,000 clones, and 75% to 90% of those were seen once. The leading ten clones occupy less than 9% of the sample.

Sequencing was carried out using peripheral blood. The sequence came from a woman aged 55-69 years with acute or convalescent COVID-19.

The CDR3 here reads CASSPRLAGYNEQFF. The sequenced DNA: TGTGCCAGCAGCCCCCGACTAGCGGGATACAATGAGCAGTTCTTC. Recombination joined TRBV11-2 with TRBJ2-1, with TRBD2 matching 11 junction bases. CDR1 and CDR2, per the germline V gene, are SGHAT and FQNNGV. Trimming accounts for 5 bases at V and 4 bases at J, while the number of junction bases matched to no gene is 4. The CDR3 covers 15 residues, taking in both the cysteine and the phenylalanine. The entry retains the CDR3 DNA only, 45 bases that are in frame from base 1.